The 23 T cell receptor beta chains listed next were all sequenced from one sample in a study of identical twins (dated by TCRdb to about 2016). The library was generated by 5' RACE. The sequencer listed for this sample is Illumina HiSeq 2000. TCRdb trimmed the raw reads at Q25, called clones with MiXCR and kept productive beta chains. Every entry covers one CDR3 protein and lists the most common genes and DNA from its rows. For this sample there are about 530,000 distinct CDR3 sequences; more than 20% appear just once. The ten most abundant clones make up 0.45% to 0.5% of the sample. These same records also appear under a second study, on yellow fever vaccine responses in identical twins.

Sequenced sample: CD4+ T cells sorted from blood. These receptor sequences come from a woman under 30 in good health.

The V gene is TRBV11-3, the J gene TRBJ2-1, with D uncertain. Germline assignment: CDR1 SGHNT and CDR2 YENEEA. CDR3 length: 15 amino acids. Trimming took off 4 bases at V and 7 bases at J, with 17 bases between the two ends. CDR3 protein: CASSWAEVLGNEQFF. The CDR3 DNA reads TGTGCCAGCAGCTGGGCAGAGGTCTTGGGGAATGAGCAGTTCTTC.

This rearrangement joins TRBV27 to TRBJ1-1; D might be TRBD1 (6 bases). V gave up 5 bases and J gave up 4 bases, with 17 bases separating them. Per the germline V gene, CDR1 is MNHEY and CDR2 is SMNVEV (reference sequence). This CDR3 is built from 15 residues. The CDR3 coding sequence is TGTGCCAGCAGTCCTGGGGTTTTAGGGGGCACTGAAGCTTTCTTT. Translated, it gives CASSPGVLGGTEAFF.

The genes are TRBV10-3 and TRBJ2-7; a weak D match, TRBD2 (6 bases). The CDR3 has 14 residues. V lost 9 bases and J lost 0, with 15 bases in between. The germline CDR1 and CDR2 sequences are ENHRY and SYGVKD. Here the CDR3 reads CAIRRDRSSYEQYV. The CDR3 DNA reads TGTGCCATAAGGCGGGACCGCAGCTCCTACGAGCAGTACGTC.

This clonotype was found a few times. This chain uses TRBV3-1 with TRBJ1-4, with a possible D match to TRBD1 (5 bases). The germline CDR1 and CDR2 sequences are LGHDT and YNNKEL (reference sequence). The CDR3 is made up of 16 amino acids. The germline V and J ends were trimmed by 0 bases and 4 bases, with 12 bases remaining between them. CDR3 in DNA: TGTGCCAGCAGCCAAGATCTGGGGCAGATTAATGAAAAACTGTTTTTT. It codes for CASSQDLGQINEKLFF.

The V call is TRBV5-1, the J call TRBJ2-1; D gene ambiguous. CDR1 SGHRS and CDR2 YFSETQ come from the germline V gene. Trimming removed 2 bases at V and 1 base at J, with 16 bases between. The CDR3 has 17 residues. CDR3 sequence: CASSLNVGLGSYNEQFF. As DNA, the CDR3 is TGCGCCAGCAGCTTAAACGTAGGGTTAGGGTCCTACAATGAGCAGTTCTTC.

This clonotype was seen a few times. Here the CDR3 DNA reads TGTGCCAGCAGCGCAACAGGGAAGGTGACAGATACGCAGTATTTT. It encodes CASSATGKVTDTQYF. This chain connects TRBV2 to TRBJ2-3, with a weak D call TRBD1 (6 bases). The CDR3 covers 15 residues. Germline CDR1 reads SNHLY; CDR2 reads FYNNEI. Between the trimmed V and J ends, which lost 6 bases and 3 bases, there was a span of 16 bases.

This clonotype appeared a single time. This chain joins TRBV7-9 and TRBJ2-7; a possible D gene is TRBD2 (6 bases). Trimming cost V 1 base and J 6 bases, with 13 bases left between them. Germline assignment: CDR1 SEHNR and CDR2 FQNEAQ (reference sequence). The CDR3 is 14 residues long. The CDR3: CASSLETPGGEQYF. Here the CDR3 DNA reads TGTGCCAGCAGCTTAGAAACCCCCGGGGGCGAGCAGTACTTC. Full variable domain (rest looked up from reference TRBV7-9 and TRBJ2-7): DTGVSQNPRHKITKRGQNVTFRCDPISEHNRLYWYRQTLGQGPEFLTYFQNEAQLEKSRLLSDRFSAERPKGSFSTLEIQRTEQGDSAMYLCASSLETPGGEQYFGPGTRLTVT.

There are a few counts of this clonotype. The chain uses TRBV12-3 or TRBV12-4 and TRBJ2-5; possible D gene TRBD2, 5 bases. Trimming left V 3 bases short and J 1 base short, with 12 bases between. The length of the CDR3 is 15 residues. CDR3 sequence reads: CASSLVGGSQETQYF. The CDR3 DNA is TGTGCCAGCAGTTTGGTTGGCGGGTCCCAAGAGACCCAGTACTTC.

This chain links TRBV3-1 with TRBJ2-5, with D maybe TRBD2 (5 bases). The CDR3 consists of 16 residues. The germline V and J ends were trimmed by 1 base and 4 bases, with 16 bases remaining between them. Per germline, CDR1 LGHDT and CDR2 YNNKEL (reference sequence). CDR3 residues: CASSQVEVAGRETQYF. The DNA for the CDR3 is TGTGCCAGCAGCCAAGTGGAGGTAGCCGGGCGAGAGACCCAGTACTTC.

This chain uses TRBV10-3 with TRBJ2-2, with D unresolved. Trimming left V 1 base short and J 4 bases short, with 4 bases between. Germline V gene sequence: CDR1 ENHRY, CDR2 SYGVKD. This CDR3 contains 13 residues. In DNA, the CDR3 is TGTGCCATCAGTGAGTTGGGCACCGGGGAGCTGTTTTTT. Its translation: CAISELGTGELFF.

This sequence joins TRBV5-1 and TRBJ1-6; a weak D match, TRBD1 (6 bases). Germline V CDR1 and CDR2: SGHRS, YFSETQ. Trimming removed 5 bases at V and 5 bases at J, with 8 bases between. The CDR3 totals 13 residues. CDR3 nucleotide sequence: TGCGCCAGCAGACCAGGGGATAATTCACCCCTCCACTTT. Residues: CASRPGDNSPLHF.

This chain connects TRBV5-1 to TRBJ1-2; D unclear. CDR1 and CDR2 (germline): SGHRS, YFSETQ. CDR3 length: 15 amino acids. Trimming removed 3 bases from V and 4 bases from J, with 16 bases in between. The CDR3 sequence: CASSSELMGSYGYTF. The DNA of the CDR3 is TGCGCCAGCAGCTCGGAGCTAATGGGAAGCTATGGCTACACCTTC.

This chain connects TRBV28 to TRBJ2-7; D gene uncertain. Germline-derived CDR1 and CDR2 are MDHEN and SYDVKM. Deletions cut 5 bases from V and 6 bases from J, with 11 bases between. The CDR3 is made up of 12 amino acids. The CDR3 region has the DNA TGTGCCAGCAGTCAAGGATGGGGCGAGCAGTACGTC. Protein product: CASSQGWGEQYV.

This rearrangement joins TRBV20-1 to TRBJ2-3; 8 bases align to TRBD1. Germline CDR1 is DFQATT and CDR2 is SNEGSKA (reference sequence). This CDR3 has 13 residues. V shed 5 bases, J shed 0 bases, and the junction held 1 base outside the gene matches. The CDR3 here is CSAWDRSTDTQYF. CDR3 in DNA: TGCAGTGCTTGGGACAGGAGCACAGATACGCAGTATTTT.

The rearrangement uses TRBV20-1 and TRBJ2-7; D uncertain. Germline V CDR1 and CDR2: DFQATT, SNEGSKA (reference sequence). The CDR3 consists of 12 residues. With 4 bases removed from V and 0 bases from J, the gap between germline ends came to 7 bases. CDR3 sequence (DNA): TGCAGTGCTATATCCGACTCCTACGAGCAGTACTTC. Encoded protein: CSAISDSYEQYF.

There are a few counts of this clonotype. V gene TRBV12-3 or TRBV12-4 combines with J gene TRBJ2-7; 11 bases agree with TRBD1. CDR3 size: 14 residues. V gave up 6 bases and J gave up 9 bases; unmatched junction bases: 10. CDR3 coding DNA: TGTGCCAGCAGGAGGGGACAGGGGGGCTCGGTGCAGTACTTC. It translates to CASRRGQGGSVQYF.

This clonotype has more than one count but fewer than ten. CDR3 region: CASSLSSSGRRATQYF. The CDR3 DNA reads as TGTGCCAGCAGCCTTTCATCCAGCGGGAGACGGGCTACGCAGTATTTT. The chain is built from TRBV7-3 and TRBJ2-3, with 8 nucleotides matching TRBD2. Germline-derived CDR1 and CDR2 are SGHTA and FQGTGA. The CDR3 has 16 residues. V was pared by 5 bases and J by 8 bases, with 15 bases of the junction left unmatched. Combining the CDR3 with reference TRBV7-3 and TRBJ2-3 gives the whole variable domain GAGVSQTPSNKVTEKGKYVELRCDPISGHTALYWYRQSLGQGPEFLIYFQGTGAADDSGLPNDRFFAVRPEGSVSTLKIQRTERGDSAVYLCASSLSSSGRRATQYFGPGTRLTVL.

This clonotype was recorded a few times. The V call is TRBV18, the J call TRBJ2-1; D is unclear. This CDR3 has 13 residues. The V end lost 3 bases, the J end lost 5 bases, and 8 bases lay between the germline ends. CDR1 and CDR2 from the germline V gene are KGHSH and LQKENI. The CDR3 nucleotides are TGTGCCAGCTCACCCATGAATCACAATGAGCAGTTCTTC. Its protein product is CASSPMNHNEQFF.

The DNA of the CDR3 is TGTGCCAGCTCACCAGTCGTGTCCATTTACGAGCAGTACTTC. This translates into CASSPVVSIYEQYF. V gene TRBV18 combines with J gene TRBJ2-7; D unresolved. The length of the CDR3 is 14 residues. V shed 2 bases and J shed 4 bases, with 12 bases lying between them. Germline V gene data show CDR1 as KGHSH and CDR2 as LQKENI.

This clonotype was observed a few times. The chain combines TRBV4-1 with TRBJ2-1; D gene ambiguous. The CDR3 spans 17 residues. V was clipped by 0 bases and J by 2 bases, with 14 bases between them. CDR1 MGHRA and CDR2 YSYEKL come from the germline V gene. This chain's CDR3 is CASSQDSDRGAYNEQFF. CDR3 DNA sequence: TGCGCCAGCAGCCAAGATTCTGACCGTGGGGCCTACAATGAGCAGTTCTTC.

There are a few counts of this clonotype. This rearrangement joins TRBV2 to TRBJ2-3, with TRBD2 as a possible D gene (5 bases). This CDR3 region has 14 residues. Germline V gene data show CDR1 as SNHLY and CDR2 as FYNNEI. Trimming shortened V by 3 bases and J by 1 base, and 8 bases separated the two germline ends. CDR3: CASSDLRGTDTQYF. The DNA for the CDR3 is TGTGCCAGCAGTGACCTGCGGGGCACAGATACGCAGTATTTT.

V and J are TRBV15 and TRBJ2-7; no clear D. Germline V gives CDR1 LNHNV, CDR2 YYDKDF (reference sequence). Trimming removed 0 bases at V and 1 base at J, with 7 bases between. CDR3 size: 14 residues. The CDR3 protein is CATSRDLTSYEQYF. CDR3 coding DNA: TGTGCCACCAGCAGAGATTTGACTTCCTACGAGCAGTACTTC.

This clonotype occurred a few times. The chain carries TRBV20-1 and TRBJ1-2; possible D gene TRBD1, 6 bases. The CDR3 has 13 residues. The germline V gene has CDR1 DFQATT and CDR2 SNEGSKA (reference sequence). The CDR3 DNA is TGCAGCGGGGGGCCGGGAGAACTTTATGGCTACACCTTC. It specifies CSGGPGELYGYTF.